Listed below are T cell receptor beta chains from one sample, sequenced in a study of cytotoxic CD8 clonotypes in ibrutinib-treated CLL. Sequencing was performed with immunoSEQ multiplex PCR; in TCRdb, only in-frame clones are kept and a portion is missing. The data contain 90,000 to 100,000 clones, approximately 82% of them seen just once; the ten biggest clones take up 25% to 40%. Sequenced here: PBMCs, sampled after 12 months of ibrutinib treatment. The receptors come from a human donor with chronic lymphocytic leukemia. Both conserved end residues are part of each CDR3. A D gene is named only where the DNA matches it firmly. Clone sizes are given selectively: once, few, many, or a class where the clone is expanded.

TGTGCCAGCAGTGAAGGTCACGCGGGGGGGCCAACTGAGCAGTTCTTC | CASSEGHAGGPTEQFF | TRBJ2-1 | TRBD2 | TRBV6-1 | few | 16
TGTGCCGGCCAGGATCTAGCCAAAAACATTCAGTACTTC | CAGQDLAKNIQYF | TRBJ2-4 | - | TRBV6-1 | - | 13
TGTGCCACCAGCAGAGATCTGGGTCGGGCAGAGACCCAGTACTTC | CATSRDLGRAETQYF | TRBJ2-5 | - | TRBV15 | - | 15
TGCAGCGTTGATCGTTGGACAGATTCTAATGAAAAACTGTTTTTT | CSVDRWTDSNEKLFF | TRBJ1-4 | - | TRBV29-1 | - | 15
TGTGCCAGCAGCTTACGGGTGGTCACTGAAGCTTTCTTT | CASSLRVVTEAFF | TRBJ1-1 | - | TRBV13 | - | 13
TGTGCCAGCAGTTTTCGGGTTTCCCCCTACGAGCAGTACTTC | CASSFRVSPYEQYF | TRBJ2-7 | - | TRBV28 | few | 14
TGTGCCAGCAGCTATGGTGGACCGACGCATAGCAATCAGCCCCAGCATTTT | CASSYGGPTHSNQPQHF | TRBJ1-5 | - | TRBV28 | - | 17
TGTGCCACATCCTCCCTTTTTGACAGGGGCGAGCAGTACTTC | CATSSLFDRGEQYF | TRBJ2-7 | TRBD1 | TRBV19 | - | 14
TGTGCCAGCAGCTCCGACGGTAATCAGCCCCAGCATTTT | CASSSDGNQPQHF | TRBJ1-5 | - | TRBV6-6 | few | 13
TGTGCCAGCAGAGACCAGGGGAGCAATCAGCCCCAGCATTTT | CASRDQGSNQPQHF | TRBJ1-5 | - | TRBV2 | - | 14
TGTGCCAGCAGTGAGGGTGGCGGGGCTCCCTACGAGCAGTACTTC | CASSEGGGAPYEQYF | TRBJ2-7 | - | TRBV6-1 | - | 15
TGTGCCAGCTCATCCCGTGACAGGGGTCTGAGTTCACCCCTCCACTTT | CASSSRDRGLSSPLHF | TRBJ1-6 | TRBD1 | TRBV18 | - | 16
TGCGCCAGCAGCCAGAGCCCGACAGGGAACACTGAAGCTTTCTTT | CASSQSPTGNTEAFF | TRBJ1-1 | - | TRBV4-1 | - | 15
TGCGCCAGCAGCTTGGACGCGGGGGCGAATCAGCCCCAGCATTTT | CASSLDAGANQPQHF | TRBJ1-5 | - | TRBV5-1 | - | 15
TGTGCCAGCAGCAGGGACAGGAGCGTGAACACTGAAGCTTTCTTT | CASSRDRSVNTEAFF | TRBJ1-1 | TRBD1 | TRBV5-4 | - | 15
TGCGCCAGCAGCTTGGCAAAAGGGAACCAAGAGACCCAGTACTTC | CASSLAKGNQETQYF | TRBJ2-5 | - | TRBV5-1 | - | 15
TGTGCCAGCAGCGTAGGTGCGGGAACTAGGGATAATTCACCCCTCCACTTT | CASSVGAGTRDNSPLHF | TRBJ1-6 | - | TRBV9 | - | 17
TGTGCCAGCAGTTTAGTCGGGGCGCGGAATGAGCAGTTCTTC | CASSLVGARNEQFF | TRBJ2-1 | - | TRBV27 | - | 14
TGTGCCAGCAGTGTGGACAGCCGGGGTGTAGATACGCAGTATTTT | CASSVDSRGVDTQYF | TRBJ2-3 | - | TRBV6-4 | - | 15
TGTGCCAGCTCACCACAAGAGGGGGTTTACACTGAAGCTTTCTTT | CASSPQEGVYTEAFF | TRBJ1-1 | - | TRBV18 | - | 15
TGCGCCAGCAGCACAGCGGGGGCATTCATGCAAGAGACCCAGTACTTC | CASSTAGAFMQETQYF | TRBJ2-5 | TRBD2 | TRBV5-1 | - | 16
TGTGCCAGCAGCTTCCTTGTAGCAGATACGCAGTATTTT | CASSFLVADTQYF | TRBJ2-3 | - | TRBV7-2 | - | 13
TGTGCCAGCAGCCAGTGGACAGAGGATAACTATGGCTACACCTTC | CASSQWTEDNYGYTF | TRBJ1-2 | - | TRBV5-5 | many | 15
TGTGCCACCACAGACCCGGGGGGGCCGGCCGATACGCAGTATTTT | CATTDPGGPADTQYF | TRBJ2-3 | TRBD2 | TRBV6-6 | - | 15
TGCGCCAGCAGCCAAGTGGGAATACAGGGGCTTACAGATACGCAGTATTTT | CASSQVGIQGLTDTQYF | TRBJ2-3 | TRBD1 | TRBV4-1 | - | 17
TGTGCCAGCGGCCAAGACAGGCAGATCTATGGCTACACCTTC | CASGQDRQIYGYTF | TRBJ1-2 | - | TRBV6-1 | - | 14
TGTGCTAGCAGCTTCGCCCGATGGGGGGCGACGTACTACGAGCAGTACTTC | CASSFARWGATYYEQYF | TRBJ2-7 | - | TRBV7-6 | once | 17
TGTGCCAGCAGCAAACAGGGAATTCCGGCCAAAAACATTCAGTACTTC | CASSKQGIPAKNIQYF | TRBJ2-4 | - | TRBV21-1 | - | 16
TGTGCCAGCAGCTTAGGGGACAGGCCTAATGAAAAACTGTTTTTT | CASSLGDRPNEKLFF | TRBJ1-4 | TRBD1 | TRBV7-2 | - | 15
TGTGCCAGCAGCTGGGGGACAGTTAACTATGGCTACACCTTC | CASSWGTVNYGYTF | TRBJ1-2 | TRBD1 | TRBV5-4 | - | 14
TGTGCCAGCAGTCCTTCGGCCGGAGCAGTTAACTATGGCTACACCTTC | CASSPSAGAVNYGYTF | TRBJ1-2 | - | TRBV28 | - | 16
TGCGCCAGCAGCTCCGGGGGGGCGAACAATGAGCAGTTCTTC | CASSSGGANNEQFF | TRBJ2-1 | TRBD2 | TRBV5-1 | - | 14
TGTGCCAGCAGCCCGAAGCGGGGGGGCCGTGGACCAACAGATACGCAGTATTTT | CASSPKRGGRGPTDTQYF | TRBJ2-3 | TRBD2 | TRBV7-9 | - | 18
TGCGCCAGCAGCCCCGGAGACAGGGGCAACACCGGGGAGCTGTTTTTT | CASSPGDRGNTGELFF | TRBJ2-2 | TRBD1 | TRBV5-1 | - | 16
TGTGCCAGCAGTTTATCTCGAACAGTGCAAGAGACCCAGTACTTC | CASSLSRTVQETQYF | TRBJ2-5 | - | TRBV28 | few | 15
TGCAGCGCCGCGGACCCAGGCGGCTATGGCTACACCTTC | CSAADPGGYGYTF | TRBJ1-2 | - | TRBV29-1 | - | 13
TGTGCCAGCAGCGAGAACACTGAAGCTTTCTTT | CASSENTEAFF | TRBJ1-1 | - | TRBV9 | many | 11
TGTGCCAGCAGCTTAACCGGGCTAGCGGGGGCCTTTTCCTACAATGAGCAGTTCTTC | CASSLTGLAGAFSYNEQFF | TRBJ2-1 | TRBD2 | TRBV7-3 | - | 19
TGCGCCAGCAGCCCCGGTCCAAGAGGACAGGGCACCGGGGAGCTGTTTTTT | CASSPGPRGQGTGELFF | TRBJ2-2 | TRBD1 | TRBV4-1 | once | 17
TGTGCCAGCAGCTTCGGCGTCGGTGAAAAACTGTTTTTT | CASSFGVGEKLFF | TRBJ1-4 | - | TRBV7-8 | - | 13